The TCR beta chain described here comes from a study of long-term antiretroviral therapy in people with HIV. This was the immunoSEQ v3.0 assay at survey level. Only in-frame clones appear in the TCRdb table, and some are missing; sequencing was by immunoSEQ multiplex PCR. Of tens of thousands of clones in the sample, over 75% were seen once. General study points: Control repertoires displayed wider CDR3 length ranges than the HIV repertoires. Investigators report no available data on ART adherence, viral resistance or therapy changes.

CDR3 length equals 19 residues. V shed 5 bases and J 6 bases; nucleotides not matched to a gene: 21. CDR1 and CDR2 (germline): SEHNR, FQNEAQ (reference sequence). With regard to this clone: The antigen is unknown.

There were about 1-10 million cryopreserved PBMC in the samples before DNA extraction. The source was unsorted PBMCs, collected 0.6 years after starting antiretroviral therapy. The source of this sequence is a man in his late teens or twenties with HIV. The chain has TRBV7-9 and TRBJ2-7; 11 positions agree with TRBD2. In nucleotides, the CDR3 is TGTGCCAGCAGCCCCCGAAGGAGTAGCGGGAGGGCCGAGGAGTTCGAGCAGTACTTC. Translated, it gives CASSPRRSSGRAEEFEQYF. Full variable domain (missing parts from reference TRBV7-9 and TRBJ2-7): DTGVSQNPRHKITKRGQNVTFRCDPISEHNRLYWYRQTLGQGPEFLTYFQNEAQLEKSRLLSDRFSAERPKGSFSTLEIQRTEQGDSAMYLCASSPRRSSGRAEEFEQYFGPGTRLTVT.